A selection of T cell receptor beta chains follows, all from one sample in a study of blood T cell repertoires in COVID-19. Method: immunoSEQ multiplex PCR; TCRdb's copy keeps in-frame clones and lacks some. This table has some 170,000 clones, roughly three quarters appearing once. The material sequenced was peripheral blood. The receptors shown here come from a woman between 50 and 59 years old with active or convalescent COVID-19. Both conserved end residues are part of each CDR3. The order of the fields is J gene, D gene, clone size, V gene, CDR3 protein, CDR3 DNA. D genes are given only for firm matches. Expanded clones are given a class, and other clones once, few, many or no size at all.

TRBJ2-7 TRBD2 few TRBV5-1 CASRLGLAGGLLMDEQYF TGCGCCAGCAGACTGGGACTAGCGGGAGGGCTCCTGATGGACGAGCAGTACTTC
TRBJ2-1 TRBD2 . TRBV6-2/TRBV6-3 CASSYGGGIGVSYNEQFF TGTGCCAGCAGTTACGGCGGGGGGATCGGGGTCTCCTACAATGAGCAGTTCTTC
TRBJ1-1 TRBD1 . TRBV10-3 CAITLTGSGTEAFF TGTGCCATCACCCTGACAGGGTCGGGGACTGAAGCTTTCTTT
TRBJ1-5 . few TRBV30 CAWSVQNSNQPQHF TGTGCCTGGAGTGTCCAGAATTCCAATCAGCCCCAGCATTTT
TRBJ2-7 TRBD1 . TRBV2 CASSDKGQGGSYEQYF TGTGCCAGCAGCGATAAGGGACAGGGAGGCTCCTACGAGCAGTACTTC
TRBJ1-6 . . TRBV5-6 CASSDKRTHNNSPLHF TGTGCCAGCAGCGACAAAAGGACACATAACAATTCACCCCTCCACTTT
TRBJ1-5 . few TRBV7-8 CASSPSIRQVRQPQHF TGTGCCAGCAGCCCATCCATACGACAGGTTAGGCAGCCCCAGCATTTT
TRBJ1-2 TRBD1 . TRBV13 CASRAGTGPLWGYTF TGTGCCAGCAGGGCTGGGACAGGGCCTCTATGGGGCTACACCTTC
TRBJ2-7 . . TRBV7-2 CASSLYAGVYEQYF TGTGCCAGCAGCTTATACGCAGGGGTCTACGAGCAGTACTTC
TRBJ2-3 TRBD2 . TRBV7-8 CASSLVGSGGTDTQYF TGTGCCAGCAGCTTAGTAGGTAGCGGGGGGACAGATACGCAGTATTTT
TRBJ1-1 . few TRBV6-1 CASSEKRGGLMNTEAFF TGTGCCAGCAGTGAAAAGCGGGGGGGGCTTATGAACACTGAAGCTTTCTTT
TRBJ2-7 TRBD2 few TRBV13 CASSFLSSGRAYREQYF TGTGCCAGCAGCTTCCTATCTAGCGGGAGGGCCTATAGAGAGCAGTACTTC
TRBJ2-1 . . TRBV30 CAWSAFDSLHNEQFF TGTGCCTGGAGTGCCTTTGACAGTCTCCACAATGAGCAGTTCTTC
TRBJ1-2 . . TRBV7-2 CASSFFADFNYGYTF TGTGCCAGCAGCTTTTTCGCCGACTTTAACTATGGCTACACCTTC
TRBJ1-6 . . TRBV30 CAWRRGREDNSPLHF TGTGCCTGGAGACGGGGAAGGGAGGATAATTCACCCCTCCACTTT
TRBJ2-5 TRBD2 . TRBV10-3 CAISPSGGTYQETQYF TGTGCCATCAGCCCTAGCGGGGGAACTTACCAAGAGACCCAGTACTTC
TRBJ2-1 TRBD1 . TRBV7-2 CASSSPGQRYNEQFF TGTGCCAGCAGCTCTCCGGGACAGCGATACAATGAGCAGTTCTTC
TRBJ2-3 TRBD2 . TRBV19 CASSRLAGGPDTQYF TGTGCCAGTTCCAGACTAGCGGGAGGGCCTGATACGCAGTATTTT
TRBJ2-7 . . TRBV6-5 CASSPAVPNYEQYF TGTGCCAGCAGCCCGGCGGTTCCTAACTACGAGCAGTACTTC
TRBJ1-2 . few TRBV4-1 CASSQEPGPYGYTF TGCGCCAGCAGCCAAGAACCAGGGCCCTATGGCTACACCTTC
TRBJ2-5 TRBD2 . TRBV5-1 CASSPGVLLAEGETQYF TGCGCCAGCAGCCCTGGGGTTTTGCTAGCGGAGGGGGAGACCCAGTACTTC
TRBJ1-2 TRBD1 . TRBV5-1 CASSLEGGFSGYTF TGCGCCAGCAGCTTGGAAGGGGGCTTCTCCGGCTACACCTTC
TRBJ1-1 . few TRBV19 CASRKSGTSYTEAFF TGTGCCAGTAGGAAAAGCGGGACCTCTTACACTGAAGCTTTCTTT
TRBJ1-4 . . TRBV4-3 CASSHRTGVNEKLFF TGCGCCAGCAGCCACCGGACGGGGGTTAATGAAAAACTGTTTTTT
TRBJ1-3 . once TRBV29-1 CSVSDRLGNTIYF TGCAGCGTCTCGGACAGACTTGGAAACACCATATATTTT
TRBJ1-5 TRBD1 . TRBV27 CASSLLGPRTGLSNQPQHF TGTGCCAGCAGTCTACTCGGCCCTCGGACAGGTTTAAGCAATCAGCCCCAGCATTTT
TRBJ2-1 TRBD2 . TRBV2 CASQGGTSTYNEQFF TGTGCCAGTCAAGGTGGGACTAGCACCTACAATGAGCAGTTCTTC
TRBJ2-2 . . TRBV12-3/TRBV12-4 CASLQTDTGELFF TGTGCCAGCCTGCAAACGGACACCGGGGAGCTGTTTTTT
TRBJ1-2 . . TRBV3-1/TRBV3-2 CASSQVGSPITF TGTGCCAGCAGCCAAGTGGGCAGTCCTATTACCTTC
TRBJ1-3 . . TRBV28 CASSPLWRHGNTIYF TGTGCCAGCAGTCCCCTCTGGCGACACGGAAACACCATATATTTT
TRBJ2-1 TRBD2 . TRBV27 CASSLGLAGGNEQFF TGTGCCAGCAGTTTGGGACTAGCGGGTGGCAATGAGCAGTTCTTC
TRBJ2-3 TRBD2 . TRBV7-3 CASSPGLAGGHTDTQYF TGTGCCAGCAGCCCGGGACTAGCTGGGGGGCACACAGATACGCAGTATTTT
TRBJ1-4 . . TRBV28 CASSLLPGPPREKLFF TGTGCCAGCAGTTTACTCCCCGGTCCCCCTCGGGAAAAACTGTTTTTT
TRBJ1-1 . many TRBV5-1 CASSRRTDMNTEAFF TGCGCCAGCAGCCGCCGGACAGACATGAACACTGAAGCTTTCTTT
TRBJ2-5 TRBD1 . TRBV15 CATSRDKGRTGWETQYF TGTGCCACCAGCAGAGATAAAGGCCGGACAGGCTGGGAGACCCAGTACTTC
TRBJ1-5 . . TRBV11-2 CASSLPDQPQHF TGTGCCAGCAGCTTACCCGATCAGCCCCAGCATTTT
TRBJ1-1 . . TRBV20-1 CSHYGVTEAFF TGCAGCCACTACGGCGTCACTGAAGCTTTCTTT
TRBJ2-7 TRBD1 . TRBV28 CASRWGGGTGPYEQYF TGTGCCAGCAGGTGGGGAGGGGGGACAGGGCCCTACGAGCAGTACTTC
TRBJ2-3 . . TRBV18 CASSPAGDTQYF TGTGCCAGCTCGCCAGCAGGGGATACGCAGTATTTT
TRBJ1-2 . . TRBV6-5 CASSYGRGIGGYTF TGTGCCAGCAGTTACGGCAGGGGAATCGGTGGCTACACCTTC
TRBJ1-1 TRBD1 few TRBV13 CASSTRDRGNTEAFF TGTGCCAGCAGCACCCGGGACAGGGGAAACACTGAAGCTTTCTTT
TRBJ2-1 TRBD2 . TRBV6-2/TRBV6-3 CASSSSGASGRYNEQFF TGTGCCAGCAGTTCCTCGGGGGCTAGCGGGAGGTACAATGAGCAGTTCTTC
TRBJ2-3 . . TRBV11-3 CASSFDPADTQYF TGTGCCAGCAGCTTCGATCCGGCAGATACGCAGTATTTT
TRBJ1-2 TRBD1 . TRBV9 CASSVSQGGGYTF TGTGCCAGCAGCGTGAGTCAGGGGGGTGGCTACACCTTC
TRBJ1-1 . once TRBV7-9 CASSPRQEAFF TGTGCCAGCAGCCCCAGACAGGAAGCTTTCTTT